The T cell receptor beta chain described here comes from a study of cytomegalovirus exposure and HLA in healthy donors. Study information: Prior work identified more than 90 million unique TCR beta sequences in 150 million to 200 million T cells. The study's early data release held about 77 million unique TCRs from HLA-typed donors. Study results and caveats: Exclusion as indistinguishable affected some V segments, including TRBV6-2 and TRBV6-3.

The PCR contained 60 Vbeta and 13 Jbeta primers. Assay: immunoSEQ multiplex PCR; the TCRdb copy retains only in-frame clones and omits some. There are 75,000 to 95,000 clones in the sample; 80% to 90% occur only once, and around 5.2% lies in the top ten. On this clone itself: What it binds is unknown.

Germline V gene lookup returns CDR1 LNHDA and CDR2 SQIVND (reference sequence). This CDR3 spans 16 amino acids. J was trimmed by 4 bases and V by 3 bases; bases with no gene match: 6. The sequencing input was PBMCs. V is TRBV19 and J is TRBJ1-5; TRBD1 matches 10 bases. The clonotype was recovered from a woman between 18 and 30 years old in good health and CMV-seropositive. CDR3 in amino acids: CASSMTGQGRNQPQHF. The CDR3, as DNA: TGTGCCAGTAGTATGACGGGACAGGGGAGGAATCAGCCCCAGCATTTT.